One sample yielded the 9 T cell receptor beta chains listed below, sequenced in a study of blood T cell repertoires in COVID-19. Clones were sequenced by immunoSEQ multiplex PCR, and TCRdb holds only the in-frame ones, with some missing. The data hold around 260,000 clones, with roughly 88% observed a single time. Material: peripheral blood. All receptors come from a woman aged 70-85 years with COVID-19, enrolled during active disease.

The chain is built from TRBV28 and TRBJ2-1; TRBD2 matches 12 bases. This CDR3 has 16 residues. V lost 4 bases, J lost 8 bases, and 9 bases stayed unmatched. CDR1 and CDR2 (germline): MDHEN, SYDVKM. The CDR3 DNA follows: TGTGCCAGCAGTTCAGCCACTAGCGGGAGGTTTGATGAGCAGTTCTTC. Its translation is CASSSATSGRFDEQFF.

This chain links TRBV4-1 with TRBJ1-5; TRBD1 matches at 7 bases. The CDR3 has 16 amino acids. Germline CDR1 and CDR2: MGHRA and YSYEKL. Trimming cost V 5 bases and J 3 bases; bases outside gene matches: 10. CDR3 loop: CASSSQDRAANQPQHF. The CDR3 DNA is TGCGCCAGCAGCTCACAAGACAGGGCCGCCAATCAGCCCCAGCATTTT.

V is TRBV9 and J is TRBJ2-7, with TRBD2 matching over 12 bases. Trimming cost V 4 bases and J 3 bases; bases outside gene matches: 8. The CDR3 is 16 residues long. Germline V lookup: CDR1 SGDLS, CDR2 YYNGEE. CDR3 amino acids: CASSPKTSGSFYEQYF. The DNA of the CDR3 is TGTGCCAGCAGCCCAAAGACTAGCGGGAGTTTCTACGAGCAGTACTTC.

This chain connects TRBV5-1 to TRBJ1-6; 7 nucleotides match TRBD1. Germline lookup yields CDR1 SGHRS and CDR2 YFSETQ. The V gene end was trimmed by 5 bases and the J gene end by 7 bases; junction bases not matched to a gene: 9. This CDR3 has 15 residues. CDR3 protein: CASRPGQAQNSPLHF. The CDR3 nucleotides are TGCGCCAGCAGACCCGGACAGGCTCAAAATTCACCCCTCCACTTT.

In the case of this clone: Other DNA sequences in this specimen translate into the identical CDR3. The chain has TRBV27 and TRBJ1-2; TRBD1 is a possible D gene (6 bases). Germline CDR1 MNHEY, CDR2 SMNVEV (reference sequence). The CDR3 sequence is 13 residues long. V lost 2 bases and J 7 bases, leaving 11 bases between the germline ends. The CDR3 DNA follows: TGTGCCAGCAGTTTAGGGGGGGCGCGTGGCTACACCTTC. Amino acids: CASSLGGARGYTF.

This rearrangement joins TRBV2 to TRBJ2-7, with TRBD2 as a possible D gene (5 bases). The CDR3 runs to 14 residues. Trimming removed 8 bases at V and 6 bases at J, with 20 bases between. Germline V lookup: CDR1 SNHLY, CDR2 FYNNEI. The CDR3 DNA reads as TGTGCCAGCTCCGAGGGCCCCCCACCGGTCGAGCAGTACTTC. This encodes CASSEGPPPVEQYF.

V usage is TRBV9 and J usage is TRBJ1-3; D not certain. V was trimmed by 4 bases and J by 2 bases, leaving 13 bases between them. Germline-derived CDR1 and CDR2 are SGDLS and YYNGEE. The CDR3 length is 15 residues. The CDR3 spells CASSLDGGAGNTIYF. As DNA, the CDR3 is TGTGCCAGCAGCCTTGACGGCGGCGCTGGAAACACCATATATTTT. The full variable domain, with the rest looked up from reference TRBV9 and TRBJ1-3, is DSGVTQTPKHLITATGQRVTLRCSPRSGDLSVYWYQQSLDQGLQFLIQYYNGEERAKGNILERFSAQQFPDLHSELNLSSLELGDSALYFCASSLDGGAGNTIYFGEGSWLTVV.

This chain uses TRBV5-1 with TRBJ2-3; 13 nucleotides line up with TRBD2. The germline V gene has CDR1 SGHRS and CDR2 YFSETQ. The CDR3 loop spans 17 amino acids. The ends lost 3 bases at V and 3 bases at J; junction bases unmatched: 7. CDR3 residues: CASSSIPGLAGTDTQYF. Here the CDR3 DNA reads TGCGCCAGCAGCTCCATACCGGGACTAGCGGGAACAGATACGCAGTATTTT.

The chain recombines TRBV15 with TRBJ2-3; 10 positions agree with TRBD1. This CDR3 has 15 residues. CDR1 is LNHNV, CDR2 YYDKDF, per germline (reference sequence). V gave up 5 bases and J gave up 3 bases; unmatched junction bases: 5. This chain's CDR3 is CATSGRTGGTDTQYF. In DNA form, the CDR3 reads TGTGCCACCAGCGGACGGACAGGGGGGACAGATACGCAGTATTTT. The whole variable domain, filled in from reference TRBV15 and TRBJ2-3, reads DAMVIQNPRYQVTQFGKPVTLSCSQTLNHNVMYWYQQKSSQAPKLLFHYYDKDFNNEADTPDNFQSRRPNTSFCFLDIRSPGLGDTAMYLCATSGRTGGTDTQYFGPGTRLTVL.